This is a list of T cell receptor beta chains from one sample in a study of PD-1 blockade in classical Hodgkin lymphoma. Clones were read by immunoSEQ multiplex PCR, and TCRdb kept only the in-frame ones, dropping some. Of approximately 12,000 clones listed, roughly 78% are singletons. The specimen comprised peripheral blood mononuclear cells (PBMCs), sampled at baseline. The receptors were gathered from a human donor with classical Hodgkin lymphoma. CDR3s include the opening cysteine and the closing phenylalanine or tryptophan. Each record gives: D gene, V gene, CDR3 length, J gene, clone size, CDR3 protein, CDR3 DNA. D genes are given only for firm matches. Clone sizes are given selectively: once, few, many, or a class where the clone is expanded.

TRBD1	TRBV5-5	16	TRBJ2-7	.	CASSSVGETGSYEQYF	TGTGCCAGCAGCTCCGTGGGGGAGACAGGGAGCTACGAGCAGTACTTC
.	TRBV28	13	TRBJ1-3	.	CASSIQTGNTIYF	TGTGCCAGCAGTATACAGACGGGAAACACCATATATTTT
.	TRBV5-1	13	TRBJ1-1	.	CASSLVANTEAFF	TGCGCCAGCAGCTTGGTAGCGAACACTGAAGCTTTCTTT
TRBD1	TRBV11-2	14	TRBJ1-2	.	CASSFHRGHYGYTF	TGTGCCAGCAGCTTCCACAGGGGCCACTATGGCTACACCTTC
.	TRBV28	13	TRBJ1-5	few	CASSRQFNQPQHF	TGTGCCAGCAGTAGACAGTTTAATCAGCCCCAGCATTTT
TRBD1	TRBV5-4	14	TRBJ2-7	.	CASSLDRGPYEQYF	TGTGCCAGCAGCTTGGACAGGGGGCCCTACGAGCAGTACTTC
.	TRBV11-2	17	TRBJ2-2	.	CASSFRGPSRWTGELFF	TGTGCCAGCAGCTTTCGTGGTCCCTCTCGATGGACCGGGGAGCTGTTTTTT
.	TRBV7-2	14	TRBJ1-2	few	CASSLAQGGYGYTF	TGTGCCAGCAGCTTAGCACAGGGTGGCTATGGCTACACCTTC
.	TRBV27	13	TRBJ2-3	.	CASGLWGADTQYF	TGTGCCAGCGGCCTTTGGGGTGCAGATACGCAGTATTTT
.	TRBV19	14	TRBJ1-2	few	CASSIRDRSNGYTF	TGTGCCAGTAGTATCCGCGACAGGAGTAATGGCTACACCTTC
TRBD2	TRBV7-2	13	TRBJ2-3	.	CASNTGGSDTQYF	TGTGCCAGTAACACGGGGGGGTCAGATACGCAGTATTTT
.	TRBV6-5	13	TRBJ2-1	once	CASRPPAYNEQFF	TGTGCCAGCAGACCGCCAGCTTACAATGAGCAGTTCTTC
.	TRBV6-5	16	TRBJ2-5	.	CASSYSRLGSTETQYF	TGTGCCAGCAGTTACTCGAGGTTGGGGAGCACAGAGACCCAGTACTTC
.	TRBV11-2	16	TRBJ2-4	.	CASSLAGTLKRSIQYF	TGTGCCAGCAGCCTCGCCGGGACACTAAAAAGGAGCATTCAGTACTTC
.	TRBV7-2	13	TRBJ2-7	.	CASSLEGGQEQYF	TGTGCCAGCAGCTTAGAAGGAGGGCAGGAGCAGTACTTC
.	TRBV10-1	14	TRBJ1-2	.	CASSDRASNYGYTF	TGCGCCAGCAGTGACAGGGCTTCTAACTATGGCTACACCTTC
.	TRBV5-1	13	TRBJ1-5	.	CASRLEINQPQHF	TGCGCCAGCAGATTGGAGATAAATCAGCCCCAGCATTTT
.	TRBV19	15	TRBJ2-3	.	CASSIDRGGTDTQYF	TGTGCCAGTAGTATAGACAGGGGAGGCACAGATACGCAGTATTTT
.	TRBV6-5	13	TRBJ1-5	.	CASKVDSNQPQHF	TGTGCCAGCAAGGTAGATAGCAATCAGCCCCAGCATTTT
.	TRBV5-5	14	TRBJ1-1	.	CASSLGRLNTEAFF	TGTGCCAGCAGCTTGGGACGGTTGAACACTGAAGCTTTCTTT
.	TRBV9	14	TRBJ2-7	once	CASSSRGPDTKQYF	TGTGCCAGCAGCTCCCGGGGGCCAGATACCAAGCAGTACTTC
TRBD1	TRBV2	15	TRBJ1-5	.	CASSESGQGYQPQHF	TGTGCCAGCAGTGAATCGGGACAGGGTTATCAGCCCCAGCATTTT
.	TRBV2	15	TRBJ1-6	.	CASKNLDIGNSPLHF	TGTGCCAGCAAAAACTTGGACATAGGAAATTCACCCCTCCACTTT
TRBD1	TRBV6-5	16	TRBJ2-7	.	CASSSGAGQGRYEQYF	TGTGCCAGCAGTTCAGGGGCGGGACAGGGAAGGTACGAGCAGTACTTC
.	TRBV11-2	14	TRBJ1-3	few	CASSQDWVLDTIYF	TGCGCCAGCAGCCAAGACTGGGTCCTTGACACCATATATTTT
TRBD1	TRBV5-1	14	TRBJ2-3	.	CASSYGTVTDTQYF	TGCGCCAGCAGCTACGGGACAGTCACAGATACGCAGTATTTT
TRBD1	TRBV10-3	12	TRBJ1-2	.	CAAGTDNYGYTF	TGTGCCGCCGGGACAGATAACTATGGCTACACCTTC
.	TRBV28	13	TRBJ1-2	.	CASNSRANYGYTF	TGTGCCAGCAATAGCAGGGCGAACTATGGCTACACCTTC
.	TRBV6-5	13	TRBJ1-1	.	CASTRSGNTEAFF	TGTGCCAGCACCCGGTCGGGGAACACTGAAGCTTTCTTT
.	TRBV2	14	TRBJ2-7	few	CASSYNGKTYEQYF	TGTGCCAGCAGTTACAATGGCAAGACCTACGAGCAGTACTTC
.	TRBV2	13	TRBJ1-3	once	CASIQDSGNTIYF	TGTGCCAGTATACAGGACTCTGGAAACACCATATATTTT
TRBD1	TRBV11-3	15	TRBJ2-3	.	CASSLDGTVTDTQYF	TGTGCCAGCAGCTTAGATGGGACAGTAACAGATACGCAGTATTTT
TRBD1	TRBV7-9	16	TRBJ1-1	.	CASSPGQLIMNTEAFF	TGTGCCAGCAGCCCGGGACAGTTGATTATGAACACTGAAGCTTTCTTT
TRBD2	TRBV30	13	TRBJ2-1	.	CACQRGAYNEQFF	TGTGCCTGCCAGCGGGGGGCCTACAATGAGCAGTTCTTC
TRBD1	TRBV4-1	14	TRBJ2-2	few	CASSADRGPGELFF	TGCGCCAGCAGCGCCGACAGGGGGCCTGGGGAGCTGTTTTTT
TRBD1	TRBV2	14	TRBJ1-1	.	CASRGQGANTEAFF	TGTGCCAGCAGAGGACAGGGGGCGAACACTGAAGCTTTCTTT
.	TRBV19	16	TRBJ2-6	.	CASSTRTAPGANVLTF	TGTGCCAGTAGTACCAGGACAGCCCCTGGGGCCAACGTCCTGACTTTC
TRBD1	TRBV28	11	TRBJ1-1	.	CASSLQGGAFF	TGTGCCAGCAGCCTTCAGGGGGGAGCTTTCTTT
.	TRBV6-6	14	TRBJ2-7	medium-sized	CASSYNGKTYEQYF	TGTGCCAGCAGTTACAATGGCAAGACCTACGAGCAGTACTTC
TRBD1	TRBV5-1	14	TRBJ1-2	.	CASSGIQGVGGYTF	TGCGCCAGCAGCGGAATACAGGGGGTAGGGGGCTACACCTTC
.	TRBV5-6	17	TRBJ2-3	.	CASSHVEGWSGTDTQYF	TGTGCCAGCAGCCATGTCGAGGGGTGGAGCGGCACAGATACGCAGTATTTT
.	TRBV9	15	TRBJ1-2	few	CASSVRSSHYYGYTF	TGTGCCAGCAGCGTCAGATCGTCACATTACTATGGCTACACCTTC
.	TRBV30	13	TRBJ2-7	.	CAWSSLSHGEQYF	TGTGCCTGGAGTAGTTTAAGCCATGGCGAGCAGTACTTC
TRBD2	TRBV11-2	16	TRBJ2-2	.	CASSSWLRGYTGELFF	TGTGCCAGCAGCTCATGGTTGCGGGGGTACACCGGGGAGCTGTTTTTT
TRBD1	TRBV6-5	15	TRBJ1-4	.	CASSYATGGDEKLFF	TGTGCCAGCAGTTACGCGACAGGGGGAGATGAAAAACTGTTTTTT
.	TRBV27	15	TRBJ1-2	few	CASSLRPGLDYGYTF	TGTGCCAGCAGCTTAAGGCCGGGATTGGACTATGGCTACACCTTC
.	TRBV7-9	14	TRBJ1-6	.	CASSLGTENSPLHF	TGTGCCAGCAGCTTAGGGACAGAAAATTCACCCCTCCACTTT
.	TRBV2	13	TRBJ1-2	.	CASSARALYGYTF	TGTGCCAGCAGTGCGAGGGCCCTGTACGGCTACACCTTC
.	TRBV7-2	15	TRBJ1-3	.	CASRLLGGTGNTIYF	TGTGCCAGCAGACTCCTGGGGGGGACTGGAAACACCATATATTTT
.	TRBV9	13	TRBJ1-5	.	CASSVAPNQPQHF	TGTGCCAGCAGCGTCGCCCCCAATCAGCCCCAGCATTTT